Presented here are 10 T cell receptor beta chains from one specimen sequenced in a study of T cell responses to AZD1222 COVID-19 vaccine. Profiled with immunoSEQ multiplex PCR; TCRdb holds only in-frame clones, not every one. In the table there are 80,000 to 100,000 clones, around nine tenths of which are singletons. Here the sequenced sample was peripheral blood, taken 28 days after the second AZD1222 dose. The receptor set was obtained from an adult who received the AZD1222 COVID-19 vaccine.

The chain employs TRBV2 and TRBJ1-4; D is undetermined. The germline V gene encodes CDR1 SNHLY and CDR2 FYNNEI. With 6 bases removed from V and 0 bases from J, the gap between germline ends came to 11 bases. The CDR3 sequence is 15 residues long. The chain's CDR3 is CASSPRPATNEKLFF. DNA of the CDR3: TGTGCCAGCAGCCCCAGGCCTGCAACTAATGAAAAACTGTTTTTT.

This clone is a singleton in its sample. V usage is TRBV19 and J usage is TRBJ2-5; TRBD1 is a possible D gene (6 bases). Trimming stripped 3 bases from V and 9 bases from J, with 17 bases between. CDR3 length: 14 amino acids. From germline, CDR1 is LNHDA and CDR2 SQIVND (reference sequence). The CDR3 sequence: CASSIGGSPGAQYF. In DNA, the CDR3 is TGTGCCAGTAGTATTGGGGGCAGCCCTGGGGCCCAGTACTTC.

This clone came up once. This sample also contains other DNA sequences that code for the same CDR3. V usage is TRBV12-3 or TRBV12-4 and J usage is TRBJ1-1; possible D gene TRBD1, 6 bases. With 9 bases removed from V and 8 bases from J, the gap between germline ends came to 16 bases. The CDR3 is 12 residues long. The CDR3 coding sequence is TGTGCCAGTTCCAGCGGGGGCAGGGAAGCTTTCTTT. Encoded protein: CASSSGGREAFF.

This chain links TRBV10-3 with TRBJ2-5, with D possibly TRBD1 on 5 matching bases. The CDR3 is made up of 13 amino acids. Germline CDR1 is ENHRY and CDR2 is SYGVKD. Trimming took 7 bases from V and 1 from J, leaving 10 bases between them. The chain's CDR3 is CAIMGQGQETQYF. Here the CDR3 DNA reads TGTGCCATCATGGGGCAGGGCCAAGAGACCCAGTACTTC.

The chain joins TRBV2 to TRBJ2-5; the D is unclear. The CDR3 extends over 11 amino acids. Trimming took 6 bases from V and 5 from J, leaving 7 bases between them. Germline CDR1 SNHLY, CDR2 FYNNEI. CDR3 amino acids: CASRVIETQYF. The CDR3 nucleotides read TGTGCCAGCAGGGTAATCGAGACCCAGTACTTC.

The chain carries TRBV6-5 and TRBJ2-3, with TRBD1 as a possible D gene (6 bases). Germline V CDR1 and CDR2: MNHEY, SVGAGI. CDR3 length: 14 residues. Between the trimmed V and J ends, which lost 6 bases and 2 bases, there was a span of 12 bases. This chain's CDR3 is CASRVHRATDTQYF. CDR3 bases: TGTGCCAGCAGGGTACACAGGGCCACAGATACGCAGTATTTT.

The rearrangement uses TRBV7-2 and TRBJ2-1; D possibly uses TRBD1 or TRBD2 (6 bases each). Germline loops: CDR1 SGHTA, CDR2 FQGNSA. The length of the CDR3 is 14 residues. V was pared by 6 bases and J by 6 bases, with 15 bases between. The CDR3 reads CASSRGPQTNEQFF. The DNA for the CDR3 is TGTGCCAGCAGTCGGGGGCCCCAAACCAATGAGCAGTTCTTC.

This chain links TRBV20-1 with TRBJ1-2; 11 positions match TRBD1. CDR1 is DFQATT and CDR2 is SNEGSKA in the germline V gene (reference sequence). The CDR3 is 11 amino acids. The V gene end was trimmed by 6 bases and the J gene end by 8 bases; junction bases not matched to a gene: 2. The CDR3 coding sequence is TGCAGTGCGGACAGGGGGCTGGGCTACACCTTC. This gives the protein CSADRGLGYTF.

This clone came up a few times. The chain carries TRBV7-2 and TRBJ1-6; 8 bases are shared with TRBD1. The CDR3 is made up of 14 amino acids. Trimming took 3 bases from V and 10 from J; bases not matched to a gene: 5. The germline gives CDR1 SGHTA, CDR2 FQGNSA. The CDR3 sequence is CASSFRDRNSPLHF. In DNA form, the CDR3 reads TGTGCCAGCAGCTTCCGGGACAGGAACTCACCCCTCCACTTT.

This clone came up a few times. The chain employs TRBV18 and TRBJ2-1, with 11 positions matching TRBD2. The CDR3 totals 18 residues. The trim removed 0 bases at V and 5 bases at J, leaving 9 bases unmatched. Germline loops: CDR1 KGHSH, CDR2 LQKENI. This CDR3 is CASSPPGLAGGRHNEQFF. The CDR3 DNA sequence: TGTGCCAGCTCACCACCGGGTCTAGCGGGGGGCCGTCACAATGAGCAGTTCTTC.